One and the same sample provided the 26 T cell receptor beta chains below, sequenced in a study of T cell responses to AZD1222 COVID-19 vaccine. Profiled with immunoSEQ multiplex PCR; TCRdb holds only in-frame clones, not every one. Among 110,000 or so clones listed, approximately 89% were seen once. The specimen was peripheral blood, collected 28 days after the second AZD1222 dose. These receptors were taken from an adult who received the AZD1222 COVID-19 vaccine.

This chain links TRBV6-4 with TRBJ1-1; D is possibly TRBD1 (6 bases). Germline loops: CDR1 MRHNA, CDR2 SNTAGT. Trimming cost V 6 bases and J 1 base, with 12 bases left between them. The CDR3 loop spans 14 amino acids. The CDR3 spells CASRGDRTNTEAFF. The DNA of the CDR3 is TGTGCCAGCAGGGGTGACAGGACGAACACTGAAGCTTTCTTT.

The chain employs TRBV18 and TRBJ2-7; 12 positions match TRBD1. The V segment lost 6 bases and the J segment 5 bases; nucleotides outside the gene matches: 11. This CDR3 has 16 amino acids. From germline, CDR1 is KGHSH and CDR2 LQKENI. The CDR3 spells CASSQTGTGGADEQYF. DNA of the CDR3: TGTGCCAGCTCCCAAACCGGGACAGGGGGCGCGGACGAGCAGTACTTC.

This chain links TRBV4-2 with TRBJ2-6; D is undetermined. V lost 4 bases and J lost 2, with 15 bases in between. CDR3 size: 17 residues. In germline, CDR1 is LGHNA, CDR2 YNFKEQ. CDR3 coding DNA: TGTGCCAGCAGCCCCACACTGGGAACCGCTGGGGCCAACGTCCTGACTTTC. It specifies CASSPTLGTAGANVLTF.

This clone was observed a single time. The V call is TRBV5-1, the J call TRBJ2-7, with TRBD1 identical over 7 bases. CDR1 is SGHRS, CDR2 YFSETQ, per germline. CDR3 length equals 13 residues. The V segment lost 4 bases and the J segment 3 bases; nucleotides outside the gene matches: 4. CDR3 in amino acids: CASSDGQVYEQYF. The CDR3 nucleotides are TGCGCCAGCAGCGATGGACAGGTCTACGAGCAGTACTTC.

The V call is TRBV7-2, the J call TRBJ1-5, with D maybe TRBD1 (6 bases). V was clipped by 2 bases and J by 4 bases, with 9 bases between them. CDR3 length: 14 residues. CDR1 and CDR2 from the germline V gene are SGHTA and FQGNSA. CDR3 region: CASSLITGNQPQHF. The CDR3 DNA sequence: TGTGCCAGCAGCTTAATAACAGGGAATCAGCCCCAGCATTTT.

This sequence joins TRBV4-1 and TRBJ1-1; 7 nucleotides agree with TRBD1. CDR3 length: 12 residues. V shed 4 bases, J shed 8 bases, and the junction held 4 bases outside the gene matches. The germline V gene has CDR1 MGHRA and CDR2 YSYEKL. CDR3 sequence reads: CASSLTGREAFF. CDR3 DNA sequence: TGCGCCAGCAGCCTGACAGGGAGGGAAGCTTTCTTT.

This chain links TRBV19 with TRBJ2-1; 7 bases align to TRBD2. CDR3 size: 15 residues. Germline-derived CDR1 and CDR2 are LNHDA and SQIVND (reference sequence). V lost 8 bases and J lost 0; bases outside the gene matches: 7. CDR3 amino acids: CASRRGLSSYNEQFF. In nucleotides, the CDR3 is TGTGCCAGTCGGCGGGGGTTGAGCTCCTACAATGAGCAGTTCTTC.

The chain has TRBV7-2 and TRBJ1-2; D gene ambiguous. Trimming stripped 5 bases from V and 3 bases from J, with 10 bases between. The CDR3 is 13 residues long. Germline V lookup: CDR1 SGHTA, CDR2 FQGNSA. The CDR3 spells CASSPDGDYGYTF. The DNA of the CDR3 is TGTGCCAGCAGCCCTGATGGGGACTATGGCTACACCTTC.

The chain has TRBV6-5 and TRBJ1-1; D may be TRBD1 (6 bases). Germline CDR1 is MNHEY and CDR2 is SVGAGI. Between the trimmed V and J ends, which lost 5 bases and 1 base, there was a span of 14 bases. The CDR3 sequence is 15 residues long. This chain's CDR3 is CASSPPGASNTEAFF. The CDR3, as DNA: TGTGCCAGCAGTCCCCCAGGGGCGTCGAACACTGAAGCTTTCTTT.

The V gene is TRBV3-1 (or the pseudogene TRBV3-2), the J gene TRBJ1-6, with 9 bases lining up with TRBD1. The CDR3 loop spans 16 amino acids. Unmatched junction bases numbered 10, after V lost 6 bases and J lost 7 bases. CDR1 is LGHDT and CDR2 is YNNKEL in the germline V gene (reference sequence). CDR3 residues: CASSSRDRALNSPLHF. CDR3 sequence (DNA): TGTGCCAGCAGTTCCCGGGACAGGGCCCTAAATTCACCCCTCCACTTT.

The genes are TRBV24-1 and TRBJ1-4; no clear D. CDR1 and CDR2 from the germline V gene are KGHDR and SFDVKD. Trimming pared 2 bases from V and 8 bases from J, leaving 8 bases between. The CDR3 consists of 13 residues. The CDR3 loop reads CATSDSRGEKLFF. CDR3 DNA: TGTGCCACCAGTGATTCACGGGGAGAAAAACTGTTTTTT.

This chain connects TRBV7-3 to TRBJ1-2, with D uncertain. Germline CDR1 reads SGHTA; CDR2 reads FQGTGA. The V end lost 5 bases, the J end lost 8 bases, and 21 bases lay between the germline ends. This CDR3 is 15 amino acids long. The CDR3 bases are TGTGCCAGCAGCCCTGGACCCCGGCTTTCCGACGGCTACACCTTC. It encodes CASSPGPRLSDGYTF.

The chain employs TRBV27 and TRBJ2-6, with D maybe TRBD2 (6 bases). Per the germline V gene, CDR1 is MNHEY and CDR2 is SMNVEV (reference sequence). V lost 4 bases and J lost 1, with 14 bases in between. The CDR3 sequence is 17 residues long. CDR3 sequence (DNA): TGTGCCAGCAGTTGGGGGGTCAGGGTGTCTGGGGCCAACGTCCTGACTTTC. It specifies CASSWGVRVSGANVLTF.

The CDR3 protein is CASSVVGDRVTGNTIYF. The CDR3 coding sequence is TGTGCCAGCAGCGTAGTCGGAGACAGGGTTACTGGAAACACCATATATTTT. The V and J genes are TRBV9 and TRBJ1-3; 7 bases are a match to TRBD1. Germline assignment: CDR1 SGDLS and CDR2 YYNGEE. The CDR3 covers 17 residues. The V and J ends lost 0 bases and 2 bases, in that order; junction bases with no gene match: 8.

The chain has TRBV7-9 and TRBJ1-2; D perhaps matches TRBD1 (5 bases). Germline V gives CDR1 SEHNR, CDR2 FQNEAQ (reference sequence). With 1 base removed from V and 7 bases from J, the gap between germline ends came to 25 bases. CDR3 size: 18 residues. For the CDR3, the DNA is TGTGCCAGCAGCTTAGGGGGGGTTGTGACTCGACTAACACCTGGCTACACCTTC. This gives the protein CASSLGGVVTRLTPGYTF.

The V gene is TRBV9, the J gene TRBJ1-1, with D hard to call. This CDR3 is 13 amino acids long. In germline, CDR1 is SGDLS, CDR2 YYNGEE. Trimming removed 1 base at V and 1 base at J, with 5 bases between. CDR3: CASSVYGNTEAFF. CDR3 nucleotide sequence: TGTGCCAGCAGCGTATATGGGAACACTGAAGCTTTCTTT. Full variable domain (rest looked up from reference TRBV9 and TRBJ1-1): DSGVTQTPKHLITATGQRVTLRCSPRSGDLSVYWYQQSLDQGLQFLIQYYNGEERAKGNILERFSAQQFPDLHSELNLSSLELGDSALYFCASSVYGNTEAFFGQGTRLTVV.

The chain is built from TRBV28 and TRBJ1-2; D gene ambiguous. Trimming removed 3 bases at V and 6 bases at J, with 14 bases between. Germline V CDR1 and CDR2: MDHEN, SYDVKM. The CDR3 has 14 residues. The CDR3, as DNA: TGTGCCAGCAGTTTCGACCTCACAAGGGATGGCTACACCTTC. Translation gives CASSFDLTRDGYTF.

The chain employs TRBV13 and TRBJ2-5; 7 bases agree with TRBD1. The length of the CDR3 is 16 residues. The germline V gene has CDR1 PRHDT and CDR2 FYEKMQ (reference sequence). The V segment lost 2 bases and the J segment 2 bases; nucleotides outside the gene matches: 8. The CDR3 reads CASSLQRTGRQETQYF. For the CDR3, the DNA is TGTGCCAGCAGCTTACAACGGACAGGCAGACAAGAGACCCAGTACTTC. The entire variable domain, with the rest obtained from reference TRBV13 and TRBJ2-5, is as follows: AAGVIQSPRHLIKEKRETATLKCYPIPRHDTVYWYQQGPGQDPQFLISFYEKMQSDKGSIPDRFSAQQFSDYHSELNMSSLELGDSALYFCASSLQRTGRQETQYFGPGTRLLVL.

J is TRBJ1-1 and V is TRBV6-5; D remains ambiguous. This CDR3 is built from 15 residues. V lost 2 bases, J lost 10 bases, and 20 bases lay in between. In germline, CDR1 is MNHEY, CDR2 SVGAGI. This CDR3 is CASSYNSLAPIRAFF. The CDR3 DNA reads as TGTGCCAGCAGTTACAACTCGCTGGCCCCAATAAGAGCTTTCTTT.

The chain joins TRBV7-9 to TRBJ1-3, with D hard to call. Per germline, CDR1 SEHNR and CDR2 FQNEAQ (reference sequence). This CDR3 spans 14 amino acids. The V end lost 5 bases, the J end lost 1 base, and 9 bases lay between the germline ends. The CDR3 spells CASSPGGSGNTIYF. In nucleotides, the CDR3 is TGTGCCAGCAGCCCCGGAGGTTCTGGAAACACCATATATTTT.

This clone was picked up one time. This chain connects TRBV29-1 to TRBJ1-1; D possibly corresponds to TRBD1 (5 bases). Germline assignment: CDR1 SQVTM and CDR2 ANQGSEA. V was shortened by 3 bases and J by 0 bases, with 17 bases between the two germline ends. The length of the CDR3 is 16 residues. CDR3 loop: CSVDGSETDMNTEAFF. CDR3 nucleotides: TGCAGCGTTGATGGGTCAGAGACAGACATGAACACTGAAGCTTTCTTT. The full variable domain, rest sourced from reference TRBV29-1 and TRBJ1-1, is SAVISQKPSRDICQRGTSLTIQCQVDSQVTMMFWYRQQPGQSLTLIATANQGSEATYESGFVIDKFPISRPNLTFSTLTVSNMSPEDSSIYLCSVDGSETDMNTEAFFGQGTRLTVV.

About this clone itself: A read error may account for a junction end that differs from germline. V usage is TRBV27 and J usage is TRBJ1-5; D is possibly TRBD1 (6 bases). CDR1 is MNHEY and CDR2 is SMNVEV in the germline V gene (reference sequence). The CDR3 sequence is 15 residues long. The CDR3 nucleotides read TGTGCCAGCGCCTCCTTGGCGGGGGGCAAACAGCCCCAGCATTTT. Translated, it gives CASASLAGGKQPQHF.

This sequence joins TRBV4-3 and TRBJ1-1, with a tentative D call TRBD1 (6 bases). Germline values: CDR1 LGHNA, CDR2 YSLEER. V lost 0 bases and J lost 4, with 18 bases in between. The CDR3 is 17 amino acids. This chain's CDR3 is CASSQDVGAEDSTEAFF. CDR3 in DNA: TGCGCCAGCAGCCAAGATGTCGGGGCTGAGGACAGCACTGAAGCTTTCTTT.

This chain connects TRBV2 to TRBJ2-3, with TRBD1 identical over 8 bases. Losses at the gene ends were 6 bases for V and 2 bases for J; bases not matched to a gene: 7. This CDR3 region has 15 residues. Germline CDR1 and CDR2: SNHLY and FYNNEI. CDR3 amino acids: CASSSGQGVTDTQYF. The CDR3 DNA sequence: TGTGCCAGCAGCTCCGGACAGGGAGTCACAGATACGCAGTATTTT.

The rearrangement uses TRBV19 and TRBJ2-3; D unresolved. V lost 3 bases and J lost 5, with 9 bases in between. This CDR3 contains 13 residues. CDR1 LNHDA and CDR2 SQIVND come from the germline V gene (reference sequence). In DNA, the CDR3 is TGTGCCAGTAGTATCGGCTTTCAAGATACGCAGTATTTT. Its protein is CASSIGFQDTQYF.

The chain recombines TRBV18 with TRBJ2-7, with TRBD1 identical over 9 bases. The germline gives CDR1 KGHSH, CDR2 LQKENI. Trimming removed 3 bases from V and 5 bases from J; junction bases left unmatched: 8. There are 15 residues in the CDR3. This CDR3 reads CASSPPGTGRDEQYF. The CDR3, as DNA: TGTGCCAGCTCACCGCCAGGGACAGGGCGGGACGAGCAGTACTTC.